The clone carrying this T cell receptor (beta chain) is a singleton in its sample. The data originate from a study of blood T cell repertoires in COVID-19. Study at large: The United States, Italy and Spain provided the acute and convalescent COVID-19 samples.

The germline V gene has CDR1 MNHEY and CDR2 SVGAGI. After removal of 2 bases from V and 0 bases from J, the junction contained 1 base not matched to a gene. This CDR3 has 14 amino acids. Using immunoSEQ multiplex PCR, the repertoire was profiled, and TCRdb retains in-frame clones only, with some absent. The sample has under 80,000 clones, approximately 80% seen once. The sequence derives from a woman aged 80 or older with active or convalescent COVID-19. The V gene is TRBV6-5, the J gene TRBJ2-7; 7 nucleotides align to TRBD1. Sequencing used peripheral blood. The CDR3 region is CASSYRDSSYEQYF. CDR3 bases: TGTGCCAGCAGTTACCGGGACAGCTCCTACGAGCAGTACTTC.